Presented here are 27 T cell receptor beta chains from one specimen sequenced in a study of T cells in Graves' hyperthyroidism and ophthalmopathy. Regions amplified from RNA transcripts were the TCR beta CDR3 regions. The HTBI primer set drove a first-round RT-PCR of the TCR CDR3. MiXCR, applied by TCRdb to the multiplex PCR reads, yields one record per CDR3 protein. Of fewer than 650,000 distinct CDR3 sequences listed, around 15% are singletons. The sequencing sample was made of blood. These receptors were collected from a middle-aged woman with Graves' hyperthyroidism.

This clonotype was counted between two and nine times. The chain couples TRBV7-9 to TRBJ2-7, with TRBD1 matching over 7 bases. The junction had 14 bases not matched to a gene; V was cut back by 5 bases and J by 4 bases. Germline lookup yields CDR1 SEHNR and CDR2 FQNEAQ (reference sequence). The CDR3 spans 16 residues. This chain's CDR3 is CASSPTTGTEMYEQYF. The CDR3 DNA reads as TGTGCCAGCAGCCCGACTACCGGGACAGAGATGTACGAGCAGTACTTC.

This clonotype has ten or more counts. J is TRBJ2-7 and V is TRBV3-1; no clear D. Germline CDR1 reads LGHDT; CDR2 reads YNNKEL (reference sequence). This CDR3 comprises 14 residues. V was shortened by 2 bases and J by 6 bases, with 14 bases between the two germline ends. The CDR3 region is CASSQLSTDGEQYF. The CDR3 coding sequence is TGTGCCAGCAGCCAACTGTCCACCGACGGCGAGCAGTACTTC.

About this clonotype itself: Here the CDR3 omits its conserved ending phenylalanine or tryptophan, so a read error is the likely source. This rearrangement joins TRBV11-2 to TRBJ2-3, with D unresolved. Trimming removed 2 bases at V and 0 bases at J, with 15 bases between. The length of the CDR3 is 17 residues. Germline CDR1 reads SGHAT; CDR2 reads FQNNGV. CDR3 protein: CASSLPFSLYSTDTQYS. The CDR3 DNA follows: TGTGCCAGCAGCTTACCATTTTCGTTATATAGCACAGATACGCAGTATTCT.

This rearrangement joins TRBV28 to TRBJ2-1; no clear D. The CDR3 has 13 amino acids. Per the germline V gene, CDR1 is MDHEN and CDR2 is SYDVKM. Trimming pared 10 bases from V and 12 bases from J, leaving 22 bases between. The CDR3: CATHPLKTLRQFF. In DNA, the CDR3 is TGTGCCACCCACCCACTAAAGACCCTTAGGCAGTTCTTC. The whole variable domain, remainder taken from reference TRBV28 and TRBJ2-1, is DVKVTQSSRYLVKRTGEKVFLECVQDMDHENMFWYRQDPGLGLRLIYFSYDVKMKEKGDIPEGYSVSREKKERFSLILESASTNQTSMYLCATHPLKTLRQFFGPGTRLTVL.

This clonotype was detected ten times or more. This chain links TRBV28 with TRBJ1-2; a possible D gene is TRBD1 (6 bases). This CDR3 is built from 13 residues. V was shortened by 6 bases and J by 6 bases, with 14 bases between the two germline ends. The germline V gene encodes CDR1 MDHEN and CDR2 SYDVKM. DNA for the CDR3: TGTGCCAGCAGATCGGGGGGCGCAGATGGCTACACCTTC. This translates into CASRSGGADGYTF.

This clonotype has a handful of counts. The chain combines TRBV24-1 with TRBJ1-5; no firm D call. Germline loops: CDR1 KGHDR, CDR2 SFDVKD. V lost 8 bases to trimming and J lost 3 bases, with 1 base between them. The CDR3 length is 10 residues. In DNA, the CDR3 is TGTGCCACCACCAATCAGCCCCAGCATTTT. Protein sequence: CATTNQPQHF.

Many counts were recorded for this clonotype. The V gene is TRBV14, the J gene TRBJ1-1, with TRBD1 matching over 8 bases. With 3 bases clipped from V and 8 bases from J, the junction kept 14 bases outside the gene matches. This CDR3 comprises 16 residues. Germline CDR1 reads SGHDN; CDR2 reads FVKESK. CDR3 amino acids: CASSHDDRGWTVEAFF. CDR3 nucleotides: TGTGCCAGCAGCCACGACGACAGGGGATGGACGGTAGAAGCTTTCTTT.

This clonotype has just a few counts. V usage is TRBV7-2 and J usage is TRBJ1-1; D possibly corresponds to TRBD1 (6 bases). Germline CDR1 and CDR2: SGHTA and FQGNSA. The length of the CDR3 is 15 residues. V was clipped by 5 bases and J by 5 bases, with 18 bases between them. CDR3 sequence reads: CASSPRGGAGTEAFF. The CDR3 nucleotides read TGTGCCAGCAGCCCCCGGGGGGGGGCTGGTACTGAAGCTTTCTTT.

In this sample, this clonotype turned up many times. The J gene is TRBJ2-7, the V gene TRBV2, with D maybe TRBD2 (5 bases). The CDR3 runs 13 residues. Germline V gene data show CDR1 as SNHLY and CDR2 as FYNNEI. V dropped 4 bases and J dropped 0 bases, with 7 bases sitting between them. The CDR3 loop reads CASSAGFSYEQYF. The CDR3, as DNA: TGTGCCAGCAGTGCGGGGTTCTCCTACGAGCAGTACTTC.

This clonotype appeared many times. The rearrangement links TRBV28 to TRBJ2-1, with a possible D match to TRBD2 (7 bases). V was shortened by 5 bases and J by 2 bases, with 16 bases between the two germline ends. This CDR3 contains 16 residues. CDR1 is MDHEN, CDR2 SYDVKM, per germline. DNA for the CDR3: TGTGCCAGCAGTCCCCTTGGGGGGGCCCCCTACAATGAGCAGTTCTTC. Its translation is CASSPLGGAPYNEQFF.

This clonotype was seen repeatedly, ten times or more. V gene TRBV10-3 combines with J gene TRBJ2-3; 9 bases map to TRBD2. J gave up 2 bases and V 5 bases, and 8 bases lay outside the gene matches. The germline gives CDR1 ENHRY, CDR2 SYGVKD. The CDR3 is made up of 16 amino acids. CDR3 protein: CAISPATSGLTDTQYF. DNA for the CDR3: TGTGCCATCAGTCCGGCGACTAGCGGTCTCACAGATACGCAGTATTTT.

CDR3 nucleotides: TGTGCCAGCAGCCCCAGCCTCATGGGGTCGGTGTACGAGCAGTACTTC. It translates to CASSPSLMGSVYEQYF. The V and J genes are TRBV7-9 and TRBJ2-7; D is ambiguous. This CDR3 is 16 amino acids long. Germline V lookup: CDR1 SEHNR, CDR2 FQNEAQ (reference sequence). Between the trimmed V and J ends, which lost 5 bases and 4 bases, there was a span of 21 bases.

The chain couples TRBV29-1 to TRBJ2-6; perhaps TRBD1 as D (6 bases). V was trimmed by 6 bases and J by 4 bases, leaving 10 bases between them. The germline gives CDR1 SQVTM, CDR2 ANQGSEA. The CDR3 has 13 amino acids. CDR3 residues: CSVTRGGANVLTF. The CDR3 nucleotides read TGCAGCGTCACGAGGGGGGGGGCCAACGTCCTGACTTTC. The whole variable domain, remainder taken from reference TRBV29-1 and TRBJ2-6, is SAVISQKPSRDICQRGTSLTIQCQVDSQVTMMFWYRQQPGQSLTLIATANQGSEATYESGFVIDKFPISRPNLTFSTLTVSNMSPEDSSIYLCSVTRGGANVLTFGAGSRLTVL.

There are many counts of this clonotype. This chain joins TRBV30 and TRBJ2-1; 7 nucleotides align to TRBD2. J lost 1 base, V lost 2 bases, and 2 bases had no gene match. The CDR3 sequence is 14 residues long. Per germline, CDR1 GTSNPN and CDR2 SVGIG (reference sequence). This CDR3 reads CAWSRGGSYNEQFF. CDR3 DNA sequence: TGTGCCTGGAGTCGCGGGGGTTCCTACAATGAGCAGTTCTTC.

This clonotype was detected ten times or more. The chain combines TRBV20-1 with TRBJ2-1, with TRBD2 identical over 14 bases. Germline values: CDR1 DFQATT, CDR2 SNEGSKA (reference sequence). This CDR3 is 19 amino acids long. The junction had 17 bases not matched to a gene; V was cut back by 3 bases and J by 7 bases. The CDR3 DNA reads TGCAGTGCTAGTTTGGGGACTAGCGGGAGATTGTCGGGCGGAAATGAGCAGTTCTTC. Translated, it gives CSASLGTSGRLSGGNEQFF.

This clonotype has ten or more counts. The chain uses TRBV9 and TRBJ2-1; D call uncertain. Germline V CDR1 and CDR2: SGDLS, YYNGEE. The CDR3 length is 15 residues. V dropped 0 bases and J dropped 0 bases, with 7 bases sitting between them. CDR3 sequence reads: CASSVVVGSYNEQFF. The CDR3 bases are TGTGCCAGCAGCGTAGTCGTCGGCTCCTACAATGAGCAGTTCTTC.

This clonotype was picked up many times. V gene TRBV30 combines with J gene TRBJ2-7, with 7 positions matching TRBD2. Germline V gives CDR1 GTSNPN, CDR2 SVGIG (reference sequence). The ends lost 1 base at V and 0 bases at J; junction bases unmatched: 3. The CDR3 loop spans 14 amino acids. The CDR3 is CAWSGGLSSYEQYF. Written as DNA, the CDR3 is TGTGCCTGGAGTGGGGGACTATCCTCCTACGAGCAGTACTTC.

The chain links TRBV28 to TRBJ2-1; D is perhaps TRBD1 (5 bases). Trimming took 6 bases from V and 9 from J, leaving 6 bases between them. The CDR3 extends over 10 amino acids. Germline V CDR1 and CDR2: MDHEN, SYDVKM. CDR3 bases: TGTGCCAGCAGCGACAGTGAGCAGTTCTTC. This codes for CASSDSEQFF.

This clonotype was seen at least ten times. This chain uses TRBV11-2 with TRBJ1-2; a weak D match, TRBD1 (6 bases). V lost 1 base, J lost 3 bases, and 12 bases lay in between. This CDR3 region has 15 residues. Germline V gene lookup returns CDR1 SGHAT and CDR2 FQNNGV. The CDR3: CASSLGAGAYYGYTF. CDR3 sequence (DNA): TGTGCCAGCAGCTTAGGGGCAGGGGCGTACTATGGCTACACCTTC.

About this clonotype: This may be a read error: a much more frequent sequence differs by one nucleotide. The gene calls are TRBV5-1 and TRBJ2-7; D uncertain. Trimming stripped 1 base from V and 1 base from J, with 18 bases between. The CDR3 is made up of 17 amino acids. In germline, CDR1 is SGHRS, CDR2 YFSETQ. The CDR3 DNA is TGCGCCAGCAGCTTGACGATACAGAGTCCCCCTTCCTACGAGCAGTACTTC. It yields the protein CASSLTIQSPPSYEQYF.

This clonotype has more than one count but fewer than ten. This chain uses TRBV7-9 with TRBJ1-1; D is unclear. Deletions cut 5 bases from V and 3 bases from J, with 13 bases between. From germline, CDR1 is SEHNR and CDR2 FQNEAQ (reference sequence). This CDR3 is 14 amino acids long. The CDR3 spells CASSPGPMDTEAFF. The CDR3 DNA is TGTGCCAGCAGCCCCGGCCCAATGGACACTGAAGCTTTCTTT.

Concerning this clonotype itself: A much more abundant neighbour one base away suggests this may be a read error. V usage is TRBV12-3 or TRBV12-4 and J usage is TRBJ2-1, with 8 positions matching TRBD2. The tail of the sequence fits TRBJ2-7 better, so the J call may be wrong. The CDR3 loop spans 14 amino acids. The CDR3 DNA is TGTGCCAGCAGTTTGAGAGCGGGAGACAATGAGCAGTACTTC. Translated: CASSLRAGDNEQYF.

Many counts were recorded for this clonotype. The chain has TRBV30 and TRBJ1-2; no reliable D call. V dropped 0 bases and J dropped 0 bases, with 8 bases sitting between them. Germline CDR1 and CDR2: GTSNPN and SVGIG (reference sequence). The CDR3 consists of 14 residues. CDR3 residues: CAWSVPPANYGYTF. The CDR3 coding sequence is TGTGCCTGGAGTGTACCCCCAGCTAACTATGGCTACACCTTC.

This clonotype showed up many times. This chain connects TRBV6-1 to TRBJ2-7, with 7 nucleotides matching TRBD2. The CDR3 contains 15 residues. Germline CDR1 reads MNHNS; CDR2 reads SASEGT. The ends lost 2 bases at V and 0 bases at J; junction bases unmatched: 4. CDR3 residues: CASSEREGSSYEQYF. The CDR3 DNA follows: TGTGCCAGCAGTGAAAGGGAGGGAAGCTCCTACGAGCAGTACTTC.

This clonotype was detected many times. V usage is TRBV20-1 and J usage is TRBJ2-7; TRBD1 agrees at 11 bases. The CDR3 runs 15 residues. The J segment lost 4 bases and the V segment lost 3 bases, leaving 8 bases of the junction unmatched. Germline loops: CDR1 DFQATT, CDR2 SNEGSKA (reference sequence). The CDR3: CSASPGTGGAYEQYF. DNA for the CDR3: TGCAGTGCTAGTCCCGGGACAGGGGGGGCATACGAGCAGTACTTC.

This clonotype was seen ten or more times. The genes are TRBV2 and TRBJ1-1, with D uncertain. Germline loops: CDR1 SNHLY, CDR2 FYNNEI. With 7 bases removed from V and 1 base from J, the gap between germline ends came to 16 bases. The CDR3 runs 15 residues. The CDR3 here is CASKRESVRNTEAFF. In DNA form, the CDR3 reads TGTGCCAGCAAAAGGGAATCCGTACGGAACACTGAAGCTTTCTTT.

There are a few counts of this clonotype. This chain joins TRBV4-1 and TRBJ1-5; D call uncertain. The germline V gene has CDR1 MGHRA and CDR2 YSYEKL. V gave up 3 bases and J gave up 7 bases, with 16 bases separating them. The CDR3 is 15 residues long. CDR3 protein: CASSHPSGIGQPQHF. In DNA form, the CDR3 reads TGCGCCAGCAGCCACCCCTCGGGTATTGGACAGCCCCAGCATTTT.